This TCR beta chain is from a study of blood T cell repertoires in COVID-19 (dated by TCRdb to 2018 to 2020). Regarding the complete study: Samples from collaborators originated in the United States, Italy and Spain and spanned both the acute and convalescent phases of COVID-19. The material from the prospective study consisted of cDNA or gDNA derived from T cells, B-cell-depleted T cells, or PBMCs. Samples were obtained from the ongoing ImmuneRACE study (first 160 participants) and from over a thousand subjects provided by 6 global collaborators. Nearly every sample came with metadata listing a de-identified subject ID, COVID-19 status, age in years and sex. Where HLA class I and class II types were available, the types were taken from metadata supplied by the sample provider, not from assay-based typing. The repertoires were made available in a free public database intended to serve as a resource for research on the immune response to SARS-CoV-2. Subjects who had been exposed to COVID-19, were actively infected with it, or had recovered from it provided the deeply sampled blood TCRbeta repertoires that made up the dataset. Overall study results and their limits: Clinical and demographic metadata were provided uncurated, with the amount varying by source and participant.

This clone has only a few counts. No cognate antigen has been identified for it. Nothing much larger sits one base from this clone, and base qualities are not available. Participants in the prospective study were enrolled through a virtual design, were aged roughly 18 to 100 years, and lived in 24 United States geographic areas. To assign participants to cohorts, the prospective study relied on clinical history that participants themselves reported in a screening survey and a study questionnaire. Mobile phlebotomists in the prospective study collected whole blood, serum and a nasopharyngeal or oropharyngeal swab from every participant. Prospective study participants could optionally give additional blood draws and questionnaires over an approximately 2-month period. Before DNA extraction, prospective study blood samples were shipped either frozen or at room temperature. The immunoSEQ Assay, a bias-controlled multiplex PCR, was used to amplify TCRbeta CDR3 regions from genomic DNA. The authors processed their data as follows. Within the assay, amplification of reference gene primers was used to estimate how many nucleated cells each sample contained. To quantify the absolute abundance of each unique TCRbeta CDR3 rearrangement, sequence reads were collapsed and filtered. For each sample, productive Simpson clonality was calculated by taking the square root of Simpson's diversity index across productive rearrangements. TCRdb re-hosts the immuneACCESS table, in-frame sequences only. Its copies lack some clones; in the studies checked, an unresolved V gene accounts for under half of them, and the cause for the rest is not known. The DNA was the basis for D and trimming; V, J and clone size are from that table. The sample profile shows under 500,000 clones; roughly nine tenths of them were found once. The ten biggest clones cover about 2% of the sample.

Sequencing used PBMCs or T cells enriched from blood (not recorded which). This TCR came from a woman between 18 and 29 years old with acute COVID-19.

CDR3 protein: CSVEAVAGNVQYF. The DNA is as follows: TGCAGCGTTGAAGCGGTAGCGGGAAACGTGCAGTACTTC. Here the chain combines TRBV29-1 and TRBJ2-7; 8 bases in the junction line up with TRBD2. Relative to germline, V is missing 1 base and J is missing 9 bases, with 8 bases of the junction outside any gene match. From its cysteine to its phenylalanine, the CDR3 spans 13 amino acids. Left in the record is the CDR3 DNA by itself, 39 bases read in frame from the first base. CDR1 SQVTM and CDR2 ANQGSEA were looked up in the germline V gene.